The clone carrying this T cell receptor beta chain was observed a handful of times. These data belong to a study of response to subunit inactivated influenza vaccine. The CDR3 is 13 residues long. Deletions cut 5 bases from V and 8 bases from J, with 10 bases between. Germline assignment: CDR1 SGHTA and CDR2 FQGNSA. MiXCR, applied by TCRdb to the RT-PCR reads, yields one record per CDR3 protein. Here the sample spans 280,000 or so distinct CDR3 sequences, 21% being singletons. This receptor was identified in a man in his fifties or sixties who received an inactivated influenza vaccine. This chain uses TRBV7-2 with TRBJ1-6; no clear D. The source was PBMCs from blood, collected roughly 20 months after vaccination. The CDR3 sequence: CASSLTLYSPLHF. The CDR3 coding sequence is TGTGCCAGCAGCCTGACGCTTTATTCACCCCTCCACTTT.